This T cell receptor beta chain was observed in a study of blood T cells in healthy people across ages. Through a sample-barcoded 5' primer and a J-beta primer mix, a second PCR was run for roughly 6 to 11 cycles. Every cDNA was tagged by a template-switch adaptor with 12 random nucleotides. TCRdb reprocessed the 5' RACE reads with MiXCR, giving one entry per CDR3 protein. Here the sample spans hundreds of thousands of distinct CDR3 sequences, 20% to 25% being singletons. The V end lost 6 bases, the J end lost 0 bases, and 11 bases lay between the germline ends. There are 13 residues in the CDR3. Germline CDR1 is SQVTM and CDR2 is ANQGSEA. The study, taken as a whole, reports: Aged donors had fewer naive CD4+ cells and lower diversity than long-lived donors. Getting older went along with TCR beta diversity per million T cells dropping roughly linearly.

This clonotype has at least ten counts. The antigen remains undetermined. Sequencing was carried out using blood. This TCR came from a man between 65 and 85 years old in good health. V gene TRBV29-1 combines with J gene TRBJ1-2, with unresolved D. The CDR3 nucleotides are TGCAGCGTGTCCGAAGGAGCTAACTATGGCTACACCTTC. It encodes CSVSEGANYGYTF.